This TCR beta chain was recorded in a study of lymphopenia after photon versus proton radiotherapy. This CDR3 region has 19 residues. The germline gives CDR1 SGHRS, CDR2 YFSETQ. Trimming took off 1 base at V and 3 bases at J, with 22 bases between the two ends. Only in-frame clones appear in the TCRdb table, and some are missing; sequencing was by immunoSEQ multiplex PCR. The sample shows approximately 91,000 clones, over 70% of them seen only once. General study points: In patients who died, overall survival fell as post-nadir TCR diversity dropped more. After lymphocyte nadir, photon-treated repertoires showed oligoclonal expansion, especially CD8+ Temra. Only patients who died were analyzed for survival; proton advantage is unproven.

This clone was seen just once. Its matching antigen is unknown. The sample in question was peripheral blood, obtained from a patient treated with proton-based radiotherapy. The V and J genes are TRBV5-1 and TRBJ2-2, with D perhaps matching TRBD1 (6 bases). The source is a man aged 55 to 70 with pancreatic cancer. CDR3 residues: CASSLTGSGVGTDTGELFF. For the CDR3, the DNA is TGCGCCAGCAGCTTGACGGGATCAGGGGTGGGAACGGACACCGGGGAGCTGTTTTTT.